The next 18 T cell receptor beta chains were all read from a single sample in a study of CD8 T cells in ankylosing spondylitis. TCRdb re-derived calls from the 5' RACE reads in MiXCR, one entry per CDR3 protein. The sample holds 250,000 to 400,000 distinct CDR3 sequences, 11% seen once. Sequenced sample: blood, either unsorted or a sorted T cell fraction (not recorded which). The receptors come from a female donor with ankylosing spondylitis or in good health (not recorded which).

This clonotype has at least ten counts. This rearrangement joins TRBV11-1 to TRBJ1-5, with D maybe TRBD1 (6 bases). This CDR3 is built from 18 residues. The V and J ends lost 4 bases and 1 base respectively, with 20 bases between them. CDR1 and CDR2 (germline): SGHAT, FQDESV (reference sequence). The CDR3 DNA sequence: TGTGCCAGCAGCTCCGTGGCTGTTACAGGGACGAGCAATCAGCCCCAGCATTTT. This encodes CASSSVAVTGTSNQPQHF.

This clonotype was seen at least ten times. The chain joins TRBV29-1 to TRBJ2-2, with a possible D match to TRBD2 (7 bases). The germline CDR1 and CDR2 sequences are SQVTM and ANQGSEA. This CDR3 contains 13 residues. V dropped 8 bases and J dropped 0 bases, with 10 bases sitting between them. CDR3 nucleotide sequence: TGCAGCACGCGGGGGCCGAACACCGGGGAGCTGTTTTTT. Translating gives CSTRGPNTGELFF.

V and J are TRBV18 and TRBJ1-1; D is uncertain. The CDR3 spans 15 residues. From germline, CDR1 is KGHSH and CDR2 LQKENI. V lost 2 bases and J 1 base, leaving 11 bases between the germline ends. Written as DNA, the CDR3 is TGTGCCAGCTCACCATCGGGCGCAGGGAACACTGAAGCTTTCTTT. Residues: CASSPSGAGNTEAFF. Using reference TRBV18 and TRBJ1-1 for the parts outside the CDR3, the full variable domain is NAGVMQNPRHLVRRRGQEARLRCSPMKGHSHVYWYRQLPEEGLKFMVYLQKENIIDESGMPKERFSAEFPKEGPSILRIQQVVRGDSAAYFCASSPSGAGNTEAFFGQGTRLTVV.

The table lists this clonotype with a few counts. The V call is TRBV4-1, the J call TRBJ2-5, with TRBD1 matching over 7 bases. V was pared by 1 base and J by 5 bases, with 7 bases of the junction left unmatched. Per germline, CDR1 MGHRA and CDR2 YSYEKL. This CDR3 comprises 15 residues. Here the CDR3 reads CASSQGTGKVETQYF. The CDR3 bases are TGCGCCAGCAGCCAAGGGACAGGCAAAGTCGAGACCCAGTACTTC.

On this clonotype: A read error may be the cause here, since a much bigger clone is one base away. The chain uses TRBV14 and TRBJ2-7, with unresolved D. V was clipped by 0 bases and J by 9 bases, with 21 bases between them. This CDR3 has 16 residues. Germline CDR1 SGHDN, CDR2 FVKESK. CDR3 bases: TGTGCCAGCAGCCAAGAAAGGAATAACCCTACGATGGGGCAGTACTTC. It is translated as CASSQERNNPTMGQYF. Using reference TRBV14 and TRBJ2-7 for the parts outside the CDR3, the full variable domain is EAGVTQFPSHSVIEKGQTVTLRCDPISGHDNLYWYRRVMGKEIKFLLHFVKESKQDESGMPNNRFLAERTGGTYSTLKVQPAELEDSGVYFCASSQERNNPTMGQYFGPGTRLTVT.

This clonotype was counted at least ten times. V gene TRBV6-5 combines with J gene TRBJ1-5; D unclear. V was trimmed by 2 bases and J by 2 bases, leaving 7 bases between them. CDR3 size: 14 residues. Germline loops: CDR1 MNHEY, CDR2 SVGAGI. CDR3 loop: CASSYQEGNQPQHF. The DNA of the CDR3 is TGTGCCAGCAGTTACCAGGAGGGCAATCAGCCCCAGCATTTT.

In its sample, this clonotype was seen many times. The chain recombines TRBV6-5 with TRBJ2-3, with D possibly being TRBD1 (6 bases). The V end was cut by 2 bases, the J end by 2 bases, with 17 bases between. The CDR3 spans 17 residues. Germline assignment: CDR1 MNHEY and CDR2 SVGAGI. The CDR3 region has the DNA TGTGCCAGCAGTTACGGTTCAGGGACATCTGACACAGATACGCAGTATTTT. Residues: CASSYGSGTSDTDTQYF.

CDR3 in amino acids: CASSEDREGWKYF. The CDR3 DNA sequence: TGTGCCAGCAGCGAGGACAGAGAAGGGTGGAAGTACTTC. The chain carries TRBV7-3 and TRBJ2-7, with a weak D call TRBD1 (6 bases). The CDR3 extends over 13 amino acids. Germline values: CDR1 SGHTA, CDR2 FQGTGA. The V end was cut by 5 bases, the J end by 11 bases, with 19 bases between.

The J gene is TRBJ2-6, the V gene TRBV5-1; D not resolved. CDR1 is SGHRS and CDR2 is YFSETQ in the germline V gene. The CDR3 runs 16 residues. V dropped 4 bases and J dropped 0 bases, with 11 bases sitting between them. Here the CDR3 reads CASSLAGSSGANVLTF. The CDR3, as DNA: TGCGCCAGCAGCCTCGCAGGAAGCTCTGGGGCCAACGTCCTGACTTTC.

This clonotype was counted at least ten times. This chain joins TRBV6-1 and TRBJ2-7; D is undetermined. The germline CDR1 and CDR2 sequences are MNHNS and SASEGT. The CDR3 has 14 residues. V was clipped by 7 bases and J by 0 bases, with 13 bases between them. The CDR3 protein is CASNKETVSYEQYF. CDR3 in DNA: TGTGCCAGCAATAAGGAGACTGTCTCCTACGAGCAGTACTTC.

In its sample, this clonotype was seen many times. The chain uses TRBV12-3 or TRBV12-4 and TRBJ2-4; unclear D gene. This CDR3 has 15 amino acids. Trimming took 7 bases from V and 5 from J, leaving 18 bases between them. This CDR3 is CASNNNRAYQNIQYF. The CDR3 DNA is TGTGCCAGCAACAACAACCGGGCCTATCAAAACATTCAGTACTTC.

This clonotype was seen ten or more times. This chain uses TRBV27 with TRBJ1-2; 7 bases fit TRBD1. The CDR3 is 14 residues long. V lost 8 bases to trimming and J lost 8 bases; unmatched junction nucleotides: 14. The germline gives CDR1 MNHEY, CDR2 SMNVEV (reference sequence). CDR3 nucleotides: TGTGCCAGCGAAGACAGGGCCTATTACCGCGGCTACACCTTC. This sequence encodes CASEDRAYYRGYTF.

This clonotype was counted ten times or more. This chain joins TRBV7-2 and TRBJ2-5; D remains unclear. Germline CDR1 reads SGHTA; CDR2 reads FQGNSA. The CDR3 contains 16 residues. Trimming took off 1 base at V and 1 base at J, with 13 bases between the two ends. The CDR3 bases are TGTGCCAGCAGCTTAGTTTGGTCGCAGCTCCAAGAGACCCAGTACTTC. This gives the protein CASSLVWSQLQETQYF.

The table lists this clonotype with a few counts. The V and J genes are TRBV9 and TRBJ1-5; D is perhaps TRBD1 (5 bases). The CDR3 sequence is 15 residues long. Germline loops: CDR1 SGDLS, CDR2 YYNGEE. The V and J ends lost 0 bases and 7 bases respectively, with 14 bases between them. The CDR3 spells CASSVGQGDGQPQHF. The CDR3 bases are TGTGCCAGCAGCGTAGGCCAGGGAGATGGGCAGCCCCAGCATTTT.

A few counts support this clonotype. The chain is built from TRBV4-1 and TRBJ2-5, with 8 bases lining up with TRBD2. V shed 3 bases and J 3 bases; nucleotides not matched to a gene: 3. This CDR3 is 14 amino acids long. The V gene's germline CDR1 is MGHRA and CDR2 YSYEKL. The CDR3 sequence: CASSHPAGEETQYF. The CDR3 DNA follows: TGCGCCAGCAGCCACCCAGCGGGAGAAGAGACCCAGTACTTC.

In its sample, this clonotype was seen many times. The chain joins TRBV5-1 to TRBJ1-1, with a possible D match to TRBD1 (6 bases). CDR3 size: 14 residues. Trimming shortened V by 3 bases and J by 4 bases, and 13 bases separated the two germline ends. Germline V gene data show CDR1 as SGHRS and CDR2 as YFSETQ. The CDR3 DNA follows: TGCGCCAGCAGCTCCGCCGGGGGCTCCACTGAAGCTTTCTTT. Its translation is CASSSAGGSTEAFF.

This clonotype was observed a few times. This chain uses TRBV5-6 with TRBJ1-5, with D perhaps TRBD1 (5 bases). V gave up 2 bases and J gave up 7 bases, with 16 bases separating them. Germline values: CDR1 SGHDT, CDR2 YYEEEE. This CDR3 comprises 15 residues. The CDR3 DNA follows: TGTGCCAGCAGCTTCGGCGGGCAGGGCCGACAGCCCCAGCATTTT. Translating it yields CASSFGGQGRQPQHF.

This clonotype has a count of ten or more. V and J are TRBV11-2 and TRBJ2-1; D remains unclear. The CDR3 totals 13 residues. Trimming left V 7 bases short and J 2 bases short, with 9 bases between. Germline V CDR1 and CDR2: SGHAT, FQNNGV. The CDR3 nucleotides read TGTGCCAGCATCAGACCCCCCTACAATGAGCAGTTCTTC. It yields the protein CASIRPPYNEQFF.